This entry lists 18 T cell receptor beta chains sequenced from one sample in a study of shared clonotypes between healthy human individuals. Terminally differentiated effector memory CD45RA+ cells were excluded by CCR7 positive selection of CD45RO-negative cells. Some clones are missing from TCRdb's copy, which holds only in-frame ones; the method was immunoSEQ multiplex PCR. This sample carries approximately 810,000 clones, around 93% of them seen once, and the ten largest clones take around 24%. Source material: naive CD8+ T cells sorted from blood. The receptors were gathered from a man younger than 40 in good health.

V is TRBV7-2 and J is TRBJ1-5, with a tentative D call TRBD1 (6 bases). The V end was cut by 1 base, the J end by 0 bases, with 16 bases between. This CDR3 spans 18 amino acids. The germline gives CDR1 SGHTA, CDR2 FQGNSA. CDR3 in DNA: TGTGCCAGCAGCTTAGTGGGCAGGGACACTTATAGCAATCAGCCCCAGCATTTT. Protein sequence: CASSLVGRDTYSNQPQHF.

The genes are TRBV27 and TRBJ2-1, with TRBD2 identical over 13 bases. This CDR3 has 14 amino acids. V lost 5 bases and J lost 9; bases outside the gene matches: 4. Germline assignment: CDR1 MNHEY and CDR2 SMNVEV (reference sequence). CDR3 DNA sequence: TGTGCCAGCAGTGCGGGACTAGCGGGATCTGAGCAGTTCTTC. This encodes CASSAGLAGSEQFF.

The V gene is TRBV11-2, the J gene TRBJ1-2; possible D gene TRBD1, 5 bases. Germline V gives CDR1 SGHAT, CDR2 FQNNGV. V lost 4 bases, J lost 10 bases, and 22 bases lay in between. This CDR3 spans 15 amino acids. CDR3 in DNA: TGTGCCAGCAGCTCCCCCAAGCGGGCACAGGCATTCTACACCTTC. It specifies CASSSPKRAQAFYTF.

This chain links TRBV29-1 with TRBJ2-7; TRBD2 matches at 8 bases. This CDR3 is built from 15 residues. Unmatched junction bases numbered 10, after V lost 0 bases and J lost 6 bases. Germline lookup yields CDR1 SQVTM and CDR2 ANQGSEA. This CDR3 is CSVEDAGDTSGEQYF. The CDR3 coding sequence is TGCAGCGTTGAAGACGCGGGAGATACTAGCGGCGAGCAGTACTTC.

The chain combines TRBV18 with TRBJ2-1; D gene unclear. With 2 bases removed from V and 0 bases from J, the gap between germline ends came to 8 bases. The length of the CDR3 is 15 residues. The germline V gene has CDR1 KGHSH and CDR2 LQKENI. CDR3: CASSPETSSYNEQFF. The CDR3 DNA sequence: TGTGCCAGCTCACCAGAAACGAGCTCCTACAATGAGCAGTTCTTC.

The chain recombines TRBV9 with TRBJ2-1; 9 nucleotides match TRBD2. The CDR3 runs to 15 residues. CDR1 and CDR2 from the germline V gene are SGDLS and YYNGEE. Germline trimming cut 4 bases from V and 8 bases from J; bases unmatched to any gene: 10. The CDR3 DNA reads TGTGCCAGCAGCCATAGCGGGAGCCCCGGCGATGAGCAGTTCTTC. This sequence encodes CASSHSGSPGDEQFF.

This chain joins TRBV28 and TRBJ2-1; 14 nucleotides align to TRBD2. V dropped 3 bases and J dropped 8; count of bases not matched to a gene: 12. There are 18 residues in the CDR3. Germline CDR1 and CDR2: MDHEN and SYDVKM. CDR3 sequence: CASSFLRGTSGRPYEQFF. CDR3 coding DNA: TGTGCCAGCAGTTTTCTTCGTGGGACTAGCGGGAGACCCTATGAGCAGTTCTTC.

There are a few counts of this clone. The J gene is TRBJ2-7, the V gene TRBV27; D is perhaps TRBD2 (5 bases). Germline CDR1 is MNHEY and CDR2 is SMNVEV (reference sequence). The CDR3 is 15 amino acids. Trimming took off 3 bases at V and 0 bases at J, with 12 bases between the two ends. Written as DNA, the CDR3 is TGTGCCAGCAGTTTCGAGGGCCGTAGCTCCTACGAGCAGTACTTC. This translates into CASSFEGRSSYEQYF.

The genes are TRBV25-1 and TRBJ1-3, with D uncertain. Germline CDR1 reads MGHDK; CDR2 reads SYGVNS. This CDR3 region has 12 residues. The V end lost 2 bases, the J end lost 7 bases, and 6 bases lay between the germline ends. The CDR3 reads CASSEAENTIYF. CDR3 DNA sequence: TGTGCCAGCAGTGAAGCCGAGAACACCATATATTTT. Based on the CDR3 plus reference TRBV25-1 and TRBJ1-3, the full variable domain is EADIYQTPRYLVIGTGKKITLECSQTMGHDKMYWYQQDPGMELHLIHYSYGVNSTEKGDLSSESTVSRIRTEHFPLTLESARPSHTSQYLCASSEAENTIYFGEGSWLTVV.

The chain links TRBV27 to TRBJ1-4; 8 bases match TRBD1. CDR3 length: 17 amino acids. The V and J ends lost 5 bases and 4 bases, in that order; junction bases with no gene match: 12. Germline CDR1 reads MNHEY; CDR2 reads SMNVEV (reference sequence). The CDR3 sequence is CASSPLDRAGLNEKLFF. Written as DNA, the CDR3 is TGTGCCAGCAGTCCCCTGGACAGGGCCGGTCTTAATGAAAAACTGTTTTTT.

This chain joins TRBV7-9 and TRBJ1-1; D possibly corresponds to TRBD1 (6 bases). The CDR3 spans 17 residues. The V and J ends lost 5 bases and 4 bases respectively, with 23 bases between them. Looked up from germline, CDR1 is SEHNR and CDR2 is FQNEAQ (reference sequence). CDR3 coding DNA: TGTGCCAGCAGCCCTTATCACTTAACAGGGTCGAGCACTGAAGCTTTCTTT. As protein: CASSPYHLTGSSTEAFF.

V usage is TRBV7-8 and J usage is TRBJ1-4; D gene ambiguous. From germline, CDR1 is SGHVS and CDR2 FQNEAQ. The CDR3 contains 14 residues. The V end was cut by 3 bases, the J end by 3 bases, with 8 bases between. CDR3 loop: CASSFLWANEKLFF. The CDR3 bases are TGTGCCAGCAGCTTTCTCTGGGCTAATGAAAAACTGTTTTTT.

The gene calls are TRBV4-1 and TRBJ2-7; D gene uncertain. The CDR3 length is 15 residues. The V and J ends lost 0 bases and 1 base respectively, with 10 bases between them. CDR1 is MGHRA, CDR2 YSYEKL, per germline. The chain's CDR3 is CASSQDPDSSYEQYF. The CDR3 nucleotides read TGCGCCAGCAGCCAAGACCCTGACTCTTCCTACGAGCAGTACTTC.

This sequence joins TRBV7-8 and TRBJ2-7; no clear D gene. V lost 5 bases, J lost 5 bases, and 16 bases lay in between. Germline V gene sequence: CDR1 SGHVS, CDR2 FQNEAQ. The CDR3 contains 14 residues. CDR3 loop: CASSPKAVFHEQYF. The DNA for the CDR3 is TGTGCCAGCAGCCCAAAGGCAGTCTTCCACGAGCAGTACTTC.

This chain connects TRBV30 to TRBJ2-1, with D unresolved. Germline CDR1 reads GTSNPN; CDR2 reads SVGIG (reference sequence). The CDR3 sequence is 13 residues long. The V gene lost 3 bases and the J gene lost 0 bases, with 6 bases spanning the gap. The CDR3 reads CAWSLSSYNEQFF. In DNA form, the CDR3 reads TGTGCCTGGAGCCTGAGCTCCTACAATGAGCAGTTCTTC.

This chain connects TRBV15 to TRBJ2-2, with 8 bases identical to TRBD1. V dropped 5 bases and J dropped 7; count of bases not matched to a gene: 9. Looked up from germline, CDR1 is LNHNV and CDR2 is YYDKDF (reference sequence). The CDR3 extends over 15 amino acids. The chain's CDR3 is CATSGNQGAGGELFF. Written as DNA, the CDR3 is TGTGCCACCAGCGGAAACCAGGGGGCGGGCGGGGAGCTGTTTTTT.

This chain joins TRBV7-6 and TRBJ1-1; a weak D match, TRBD1 (6 bases). Germline assignment: CDR1 SGHVS and CDR2 FNYEAQ. This CDR3 has 16 amino acids. Trimming shortened V by 4 bases and J by 4 bases, and 19 bases separated the two germline ends. The CDR3 protein is CASSSPAGGGGTEAFF. The CDR3 nucleotides are TGTGCCAGCAGCTCTCCAGCCGGAGGGGGGGGCACTGAAGCTTTCTTT.

The CDR3 region has the DNA TGTGCCAGCAGCCCACTACTAGCGGGAGGGCCTGCGAGGGAGACCCAGTACTTC. This codes for CASSPLLAGGPARETQYF. V is TRBV7-2 and J is TRBJ2-5, with 13 bases that match TRBD2. The CDR3 length is 18 residues. Germline loops: CDR1 SGHTA, CDR2 FQGNSA. The ends lost 5 bases at V and 5 bases at J; junction bases unmatched: 14.